This is a list of T cell receptor beta chains from one sample in a study of OX40 agonist ivuxolimab in advanced cancers. Using immunoSEQ multiplex PCR, the repertoire was profiled, and TCRdb retains in-frame clones only, with some absent. This table holds 15,000 to 20,000 clones, roughly nine tenths found once. Sequenced material: CD4+ or CD8+ T cells sorted from blood, taken in a trial of the OX40 agonist ivuxolimab. All receptors come from an adult with an advanced solid tumor such as melanoma, head and neck, liver or kidney cancer. Both conserved end residues are part of each CDR3. D genes are given only for firm matches. Clone size is given for some rows only: seen once, a few or many times, or a class if the clone is expanded.

abundance	d_gene	v_gene	j_gene	CDR3nt	CDR3aa
-	TRBD1	TRBV2	TRBJ1-1	TGTGCCAGCAGTCCGCCTGGACAGGGAAACACTGAAGCTTTCTTT	CASSPPGQGNTEAFF
-	-	TRBV19	TRBJ1-4	TGTGCCAGTAACCCCGGTCTCCTAAGAGAAAAACTGTTTTTT	CASNPGLLREKLFF
-	-	TRBV27	TRBJ1-1	TGTGCCAGCAGCCTCAGCGGGGGGTTTCTGGCGAACACTGAAGCTTTCTTT	CASSLSGGFLANTEAFF
-	TRBD1	TRBV7-9	TRBJ1-2	TGTGCCAGCAGCCTGGGACAGGGGTATGGCTACACCTTC	CASSLGQGYGYTF
once	-	TRBV27	TRBJ2-7	TGTGCCAGCAGTTCTACAGGGCCCTCCTACGAGCAGTACTTC	CASSSTGPSYEQYF
-	-	TRBV19	TRBJ2-7	TGTGCCAGTAGTAGAAGAGACGGATACTACGAGCAGTACTTC	CASSRRDGYYEQYF
-	TRBD1	TRBV5-6	TRBJ1-2	TGTGCCAGCAGATCGACAGGGAAGTATGGCTACACCTTC	CASRSTGKYGYTF
-	-	TRBV4-1	TRBJ1-1	TGCGCCAGCAGCCCCCATCGAGACAGATCTTCCACTGAAGCTTTCTTT	CASSPHRDRSSTEAFF
-	-	TRBV30	TRBJ2-7	TGTGCCTGCCTCAGGGTGAGCTCCTACGAGCAGTACTTC	CACLRVSSYEQYF
-	-	TRBV5-1	TRBJ2-7	TGCGCCAGCAGCTTGGCGGCTTCCGGTGGCTACGAGCAGTACTTC	CASSLAASGGYEQYF
-	TRBD2	TRBV27	TRBJ2-1	TGTGCCAGCAGTTTTGTGCGGGGGGCCTACAATGAGCAGTTCTTC	CASSFVRGAYNEQFF
-	TRBD2	TRBV4-1	TRBJ2-7	TGCGCCAGCAGCCAGACTAGCGGGGTCTCCTCCTACGAGCAGTACTTC	CASSQTSGVSSYEQYF
-	-	TRBV10-3	TRBJ1-1	TGTGCCATCAGTGTGAGGGGGAACGGTACTGGGACTGAAGCTTTCTTT	CAISVRGNGTGTEAFF
-	TRBD1	TRBV10-3	TRBJ2-7	TGTGCCATCAGTGAGACCCGGGACAGGGGCTCCGAGCAGTACTTC	CAISETRDRGSEQYF
-	-	TRBV5-1	TRBJ1-2	TGCGCCAGCAGCCACAGGGAGGACTATGGCTACACCTTC	CASSHREDYGYTF
-	-	TRBV7-3	TRBJ1-6	TGTGCCAGCAGCTTAGAAGGGATTAGCTCCTATAATTCACCCCTCCACTTT	CASSLEGISSYNSPLHF
-	-	TRBV7-9	TRBJ1-2	TGTGCCAGCAGCCCTACGGACGGTTATGGCTACACCTTC	CASSPTDGYGYTF
-	-	TRBV30	TRBJ1-2	TGTGCCTGGAGTGTATCCGGAGCAGGAATCGGTGGCTACACCTTC	CAWSVSGAGIGGYTF
-	-	TRBV13	TRBJ2-3	TGTGCCAGCAGCTTACTGGACAGCACAGATACGCAGTATTTT	CASSLLDSTDTQYF
-	-	TRBV29-1	TRBJ2-1	TGCAGCGTTGAAGGGTCTAGCGCGCCCCGAAGCTCCTACAATGAGCAGTTCTTC	CSVEGSSAPRSSYNEQFF
-	-	TRBV4-3	TRBJ1-6	TGCGCCAGCAGCCAAGCGAGAACCGAATTATCCTATAATTCACCCCTCCACTTT	CASSQARTELSYNSPLHF
-	TRBD2	TRBV5-1	TRBJ2-7	TGCGCCAGCAGCTTGGGAATGACCCCAGCGGGGGGGACCTACGAGCAGTACTTC	CASSLGMTPAGGTYEQYF
-	-	TRBV7-6	TRBJ1-3	TGTGCCAGCCGAACCGGAAACACCATATATTTT	CASRTGNTIYF
-	TRBD1	TRBV6-5	TRBJ2-7	TGTGCCAGCAAGGATGAGGGGGCCCCCTACGAGCAGTACTTC	CASKDEGAPYEQYF
once	-	TRBV4-1	TRBJ1-1	TGCGCCAGCAGCCAAGATCTGCCCACCACTGAAGCTTTCTTT	CASSQDLPTTEAFF
-	-	TRBV5-1	TRBJ2-1	TGCGCCAGCAGCTTGGAACGAGGAAACAATGAGCAGTTCTTC	CASSLERGNNEQFF
-	TRBD1	TRBV7-2	TRBJ2-7	TGTGCCAGCAGCTTATGGACAGGGGGCTCCTACGAGCAGTACTTC	CASSLWTGGSYEQYF
-	-	TRBV6-5	TRBJ2-7	TGTGCCAGCAGTTACAGTGGGGGGAACTACGAGCAGTACTTC	CASSYSGGNYEQYF
-	TRBD2	TRBV10-1	TRBJ2-5	TGCGCCAGCAGTGTAGCGGGAGGGGAGACCCAGTACTTC	CASSVAGGETQYF
-	TRBD1	TRBV7-6	TRBJ2-7	TGTGCCAGCAGCCAGGGACAGGCTGCTTACGAGCAGTACTTC	CASSQGQAAYEQYF
-	-	TRBV9	TRBJ2-1	TGTGCCAGCAGCGAGTTTTCGGGAGATGAGCAGTTCTTC	CASSEFSGDEQFF
-	-	TRBV25-1	TRBJ2-5	TGTGCCAGCATTCCTATGGGGGGTTTTAAGGAGACCCAGTACTTC	CASIPMGGFKETQYF
-	-	TRBV5-1	TRBJ2-2	TGCGCCAGCAGCCCCGACTGGGCACGGAACACCGGGGAGCTGTTTTTT	CASSPDWARNTGELFF
-	TRBD1	TRBV30	TRBJ2-1	TGTGCCTGGAGCACCGGACAGGGTAATAACGAGCAGTTCTTC	CAWSTGQGNNEQFF
-	TRBD2	TRBV28	TRBJ2-2	TGTGCCAGCAGCCTTCGCGGGGGGACCGGGGAGCTGTTTTTT	CASSLRGGTGELFF
-	TRBD1	TRBV19	TRBJ2-7	TGTGCCACGACTCCGGGACAGGGTACCTACGAGCAGTACTTC	CATTPGQGTYEQYF
-	TRBD2	TRBV11-3	TRBJ2-3	TGTGCCAGCAGCTTAGAAGCGGGAGGAACAGATACGCAGTATTTT	CASSLEAGGTDTQYF
-	TRBD1	TRBV6-6	TRBJ2-5	TGTGCCAGCAGCCTGGACAGGAACCAAGAGACCCAGTACTTC	CASSLDRNQETQYF
-	TRBD2	TRBV5-1	TRBJ2-1	TGCGCCAGCAGCAGGGGGGTAGCGGGGAACTCCTACAATGAGCAGTTCTTC	CASSRGVAGNSYNEQFF
-	-	TRBV4-1	TRBJ2-7	TGCGCCAGCAGCCAAGGGGTGGGAAATACAGCCTACGAGCAGTACTTC	CASSQGVGNTAYEQYF
-	TRBD2	TRBV5-4	TRBJ2-2	TGTGCCAGCAGCTTGCCACTAGCGGGATCGGGGGAGCTGTTTTTT	CASSLPLAGSGELFF
-	-	TRBV4-3	TRBJ1-3	TGCGCCAGCAGCCCCTACCCCTCTGGAAACACCATATATTTT	CASSPYPSGNTIYF
once	TRBD2	TRBV4-1	TRBJ2-1	TGCGCCAGCAGCGAACGACTAGCGGAAACCCCCTACAATGAGCAGTTCTTC	CASSERLAETPYNEQFF
once	TRBD2	TRBV27	TRBJ2-5	TGTGCCAGCATCGGACTAGCGGGGGGTAAAGAGACCCAGTACTTC	CASIGLAGGKETQYF
-	TRBD1	TRBV29-1	TRBJ1-2	TGCAGCGTTGGGAAGGACCTGATGGGGGACAGGGGCTCCTATGGCTACACCTTC	CSVGKDLMGDRGSYGYTF